Listed below are T cell receptor beta chains from one sample, sequenced in a study of beta chain features in type 1 diabetes. Sequenced by immunoSEQ multiplex PCR; TCRdb stores in-frame clones only, minus some. Of just over 25,000 clones in the sample, around half were seen once. Sequencing was carried out using stem cell memory CD4+ T cells from blood. These receptors originate from a young man with type 1 diabetes. Each CDR3 is given with its conserved first and last residue. Each record gives: J gene, clone size, D gene, V gene, CDR3 DNA, CDR3 protein. A D gene is named only where the DNA matches it firmly. Clone size is not always given. Where it is, it says once, few, many or a class for expanded clones.

TRBJ1-1 | few | NA | TRBV11-3 | TGTGCCAGCAGCTTAGGGCGGGACTGGGACACTGAAGCTTTCTTT | CASSLGRDWDTEAFF
TRBJ2-3 | NA | TRBD1 | TRBV5-1 | TGCGCCAGCAGCTTGGCCACAGGGGGCGACCCAGATACGCAGTATTTT | CASSLATGGDPDTQYF
TRBJ2-7 | NA | TRBD1 | TRBV6-1 | TGTGCCAGCACCAACGGGGACAGCTCCTACGAGCAGTACTTC | CASTNGDSSYEQYF
TRBJ2-2 | few | NA | TRBV5-1 | TGCGCCAGCAGGGCTAACACCGGGGAGCTGTTTTTT | CASRANTGELFF
TRBJ1-2 | NA | NA | TRBV27 | TGTGCCAGCAGTTTGACGGCTAACTATGGCCACACCTTC | CASSLTANYGHTF
TRBJ2-3 | NA | TRBD1 | TRBV5-1 | TGCGCCAGCAGCTTGTATTCCGGACAGGGTGCAAATACGCAGTATTTT | CASSLYSGQGANTQYF
TRBJ2-2 | few | TRBD1 | TRBV25-1 | TGTGCCAGCAGAAGGGACAGGGGTAACACCGGGGAGCTGTTTTTT | CASRRDRGNTGELFF
TRBJ2-2 | NA | NA | TRBV5-1 | TGCGCCAGCAGCTTCGAGTCAAACGCGAACACCGGGGAGCTGTTTTTT | CASSFESNANTGELFF
TRBJ1-2 | NA | TRBD1 | TRBV6-1 | TGTGCCAGCAGTGAATCGTATGACAGGGGAGGGTACACCTTC | CASSESYDRGGYTF
TRBJ2-2 | NA | NA | TRBV19 | TGTGCCAGTAGTACAGGGGCTGGGGCCGGGGAGCTGTTTTTT | CASSTGAGAGELFF
TRBJ1-1 | NA | NA | TRBV30 | TGTGCCTGGAGTGTATTCCCAGGGGTAGGCACTGAAGCTTTCTTT | CAWSVFPGVGTEAFF
TRBJ2-3 | NA | TRBD2 | TRBV6-1 | TGTGCCAGCAATCCCAGGGAGGGGACAGATACGCAGTATTTT | CASNPREGTDTQYF
TRBJ2-7 | NA | NA | TRBV19 | TGTGCCAGTAGTCACAACGTCGGACGGGGGTCCTACGAGCAGTACTTC | CASSHNVGRGSYEQYF
TRBJ2-7 | NA | TRBD2 | TRBV6-5 | TGTGCCAGCAGACCCACTAGCGGGGCCCGCTACGAGCAGTACTTC | CASRPTSGARYEQYF
TRBJ2-3 | NA | NA | TRBV5-1 | TGCGCCAGCACCCCGAACAGATACACAGATACGCAGTATTTT | CASTPNRYTDTQYF
TRBJ1-1 | NA | NA | TRBV27 | TGTGCCAGCAGGCGTCCAGACAGTCTGAACACTGAAGCTTTCTTT | CASRRPDSLNTEAFF
TRBJ2-7 | NA | TRBD2 | TRBV5-1 | TGCGCCAGCAGCTCAACTAGCGCTCAAGGCGAGCAGTACTTC | CASSSTSAQGEQYF
TRBJ2-2 | NA | NA | TRBV7-2 | TGTGCCAGCAGCTCCCCTGGAAAGGGGAAAATGGAGCTGTTTTTT | CASSSPGKGKMELFF
TRBJ2-1 | few | TRBD2 | TRBV10-3 | TGTGCCTCCCGAACCGGGACTAGCGGGATGGGTGAGCAGTTCTTC | CASRTGTSGMGEQFF
TRBJ2-5 | NA | TRBD2 | TRBV29-1 | TGCAGCGTTTATGGACTAGCGGGCACCCAAGAGACCCAGTACTTC | CSVYGLAGTQETQYF
TRBJ2-1 | few | TRBD2 | TRBV18 | TGTGCCAGCTCCGGGACTAGCGGGAGCTATGAGCAGTTCTTC | CASSGTSGSYEQFF
TRBJ2-7 | few | TRBD2 | TRBV18 | TGTGCCAGCTCACCACCGGCGGGGGGAGCCTACGAGCAGTACTTC | CASSPPAGGAYEQYF
TRBJ2-3 | NA | NA | TRBV5-1 | TGCGCCAGCAGCTTGGACGGAGTATCCACAGATACGCAGTATTTT | CASSLDGVSTDTQYF
TRBJ2-7 | NA | TRBD2 | TRBV18 | TGTGCCAGCTCACCAAATGAACTAGCGGGAGCCTCCTACGAGCAGTACTTC | CASSPNELAGASYEQYF
TRBJ2-3 | NA | TRBD2 | TRBV5-1 | TGCGCCAGCAGCCCCGGGAGGCGGGGGGAGAGCACAGATACGCAGTATTTT | CASSPGRRGESTDTQYF
TRBJ1-1 | NA | NA | TRBV7-9 | TGTGCCAGCAGTCTCCGGGGTGGGGAGGCTGAAGCTTTCTTT | CASSLRGGEAEAFF
TRBJ2-7 | NA | TRBD2 | TRBV2 | TGTGCCAGCAGCGTGGTGACTAGCGGGAGTGATGCCTACGAGCAGTACTTC | CASSVVTSGSDAYEQYF
TRBJ1-2 | NA | NA | TRBV6-5 | TGTGCCAGCAGTGACACGACAGGTGGCTACACCTTC | CASSDTTGGYTF
TRBJ2-7 | NA | TRBD1 | TRBV11-2 | TGTGCCAGCAGGCCCGGGACAGGGGACCCCCAATACTTC | CASRPGTGDPQYF
TRBJ1-4 | NA | TRBD1 | TRBV6-1 | TGTGCCAGCAGTGTACCGGGACAGATTGCAACTAATGAAAAACTGTTTTTT | CASSVPGQIATNEKLFF
TRBJ1-2 | NA | NA | TRBV25-1 | TGTGCCAGCAGTGCCTACGGGGAGTATGGCTACACCTTC | CASSAYGEYGYTF
TRBJ1-3 | NA | NA | TRBV11-2 | TGTGCCAGCAGCCCAGGGACTTCTGGAAACACCATATATTTT | CASSPGTSGNTIYF
TRBJ2-3 | NA | TRBD1 | TRBV5-4 | TGTGCCAGCAGCCCACGGACAGGGGCAGATACGCAGTATTTT | CASSPRTGADTQYF
TRBJ1-2 | few | NA | TRBV5-6 | TGTGCCAGCAGCCGCGCCTATGGCTACACCTTC | CASSRAYGYTF
TRBJ1-5 | NA | NA | TRBV2 | TGTGCCAGCAGTGAAGCAGGGGACACCAATCAGCCCCAGCATTTT | CASSEAGDTNQPQHF
TRBJ1-1 | NA | NA | TRBV5-4 | TGTGCCAGCAGCTTGTCGGCAGGCGGAGGGACTGAAGCTTTCTTT | CASSLSAGGGTEAFF
TRBJ1-2 | NA | TRBD1 | TRBV18 | TGTGCCAGCTCAACACAACAGGGGGCGGATGGCTACACCTTC | CASSTQQGADGYTF
TRBJ1-2 | NA | NA | TRBV9 | TGTGCCAGCAGGGCACAGGGCTGGGGCTACACCTTC | CASRAQGWGYTF
TRBJ2-3 | NA | NA | TRBV7-8 | TGTGCCAGCAGCTTAGAACGCGCTAGCACAGATACGCAGTATTTT | CASSLERASTDTQYF
TRBJ1-5 | NA | TRBD1 | TRBV27 | TGTGCCAGCAGTCCCCTGGCAGGGGGCGGTTTGGGGCCCCAGCATTTT | CASSPLAGGGLGPQHF
TRBJ2-5 | NA | TRBD2 | TRBV4-1 | TGCGCCAGCAGCCAAGTTACCCAAAGTGGGCTAGCGGGGGGGGGATCACAAGAGACCCAGTACTTC | CASSQVTQSGLAGGGSQETQYF
TRBJ1-1 | NA | NA | TRBV29-1 | TGCAGCGTTGGGAGGAGCTCCATGAACACTGAAGCTTTCTTT | CSVGRSSMNTEAFF
TRBJ2-7 | NA | TRBD2 | TRBV18 | TGTGCCAGCTCACCAGGGGCCCGGGGGGGTCCCTACGAGCAGTACTTC | CASSPGARGGPYEQYF
TRBJ2-3 | few | NA | TRBV6-6 | TGTGCCAGCAGTTACGATCCTAGACTTAGCACAGATACGCAGTATTTT | CASSYDPRLSTDTQYF
TRBJ2-7 | NA | TRBD1 | TRBV5-4 | TGTGCCAGCAGCCGTGGGACAGGGAACTCCTACGAGCAGTACTTC | CASSRGTGNSYEQYF
TRBJ2-2 | NA | TRBD2 | TRBV10-3 | TGTGCCATCAGCACTAGCGGGGGGCACACCGGGGAGCTGTTTTTT | CAISTSGGHTGELFF
TRBJ2-1 | NA | TRBD1 | TRBV6-6 | TGTGCCAGCACCCAAGGGACAGGGGGCAATGAGCAGTTCTTC | CASTQGTGGNEQFF
TRBJ1-3 | NA | TRBD1 | TRBV6-5 | TGTGCCAGCAGTCAGGGACGACAGGGTGTAAACACCATATATTTT | CASSQGRQGVNTIYF
TRBJ2-7 | NA | NA | TRBV4-2 | TGTGCCAGCAGCCCTAGTGGGGGCCCATCCTACGAGCAGTACTTC | CASSPSGGPSYEQYF
TRBJ2-2 | NA | TRBD2 | TRBV7-8 | TGTGCCAGCAGCTTACGCGGGGGGGAGACCGGGGAGCTGTTTTTT | CASSLRGGETGELFF
TRBJ2-7 | NA | NA | TRBV5-1 | TGCGCCAGCAGCTTGGTCGGGAGCCACGAGCAGTACTTC | CASSLVGSHEQYF
TRBJ2-5 | few | NA | TRBV27 | TGTGCCAGCAGGCTACAGGGAACTGAGACCCAGTACTTC | CASRLQGTETQYF
TRBJ1-1 | few | NA | TRBV2 | TGTGCCAGCACTTCTACATGGGGGCCAACTGAAGCTTTCTTT | CASTSTWGPTEAFF